One sample yielded the 27 T cell receptor beta chains listed below, sequenced in a study of T cells in Graves' hyperthyroidism and ophthalmopathy. RNA transcripts provided the source from which TCR beta CDR3 regions were amplified. The HTBI primer set drove a first-round RT-PCR of the TCR CDR3. TCRdb passed the multiplex PCR reads through MiXCR, listing each CDR3 protein once. The sample records fewer than 250,000 distinct CDR3 sequences, more than 20% being singletons. The specimen was blood. The receptors were sampled from a woman aged 40 to 50 with Graves' ophthalmopathy.

The chain uses TRBV6-2 or TRBV6-3 and TRBJ2-7, with D maybe TRBD2 (6 bases). The CDR3 extends over 13 amino acids. The V gene's germline CDR1 is MNHEY and CDR2 SVGEGT. Trimming stripped 5 bases from V and 3 bases from J, with 11 bases between. Here the CDR3 reads CASSPGLHYEQYF. The CDR3 nucleotides read TGTGCCAGCAGTCCGGGACTGCACTACGAGCAGTACTTC.

In this sample, this clonotype turned up many times. This chain links TRBV2 with TRBJ2-2; no definite D call. This CDR3 region has 12 residues. CDR1 is SNHLY and CDR2 is FYNNEI in the germline V gene. V was cut by 6 bases and J by 7 bases, with 9 bases left in between. The chain's CDR3 is CASRWRFGELFF. The CDR3 DNA is TGTGCCAGCAGATGGCGATTCGGGGAGCTGTTTTTT.

This chain joins TRBV7-6 and TRBJ2-5, with D possibly matching TRBD1 (6 bases). Germline assignment: CDR1 SGHVS and CDR2 FNYEAQ. V lost 1 base, J lost 2 bases, and 14 bases lay in between. The CDR3 length is 16 residues. This CDR3 is CASSLGPGASQETQYF. The DNA of the CDR3 is TGTGCCAGCAGCTTAGGACCAGGGGCGAGTCAAGAGACCCAGTACTTC.

This clonotype occurred many times. The chain has TRBV19 and TRBJ2-7; D perhaps matches TRBD2 (6 bases). This CDR3 has 16 amino acids. The V end lost 2 bases, the J end lost 6 bases, and 20 bases lay between the germline ends. Germline CDR1 is LNHDA and CDR2 is SQIVND (reference sequence). The CDR3 loop reads CASSITPRGGGPEQYF. The CDR3 region has the DNA TGTGCCAGTAGTATAACGCCCCGAGGCGGAGGGCCCGAGCAGTACTTC.

This clonotype was seen repeatedly, ten times or more. This chain links TRBV9 with TRBJ1-5, with 8 bases lining up with TRBD1. V lost 0 bases to trimming and J lost 4 bases; unmatched junction nucleotides: 3. CDR1 and CDR2 from the germline V gene are SGDLS and YYNGEE. The CDR3 is made up of 15 amino acids. The DNA for the CDR3 is TGTGCCAGCAGCGTAGGGACAGGGATAAATCAGCCCCAGCATTTT. It specifies CASSVGTGINQPQHF.

This clonotype has ten or more counts. This sequence joins TRBV6-1 and TRBJ1-1; D possibly corresponds to TRBD1 (6 bases). The CDR3 sequence is 16 residues long. Trimming cost V 0 bases and J 10 bases, with 21 bases left between them. Germline V gene sequence: CDR1 MNHNS, CDR2 SASEGT. The CDR3 sequence: CASSEARADRPLPAFF. The CDR3 nucleotides are TGTGCCAGCAGTGAAGCGCGGGCAGACAGGCCACTGCCAGCTTTCTTT.

The chain is built from TRBV18 and TRBJ1-4; D is unresolved. The CDR3 sequence is 11 residues long. The V gene's germline CDR1 is KGHSH and CDR2 LQKENI. The ends were cut back, 9 bases at V and 0 bases at J, with 2 bases in the middle. The chain's CDR3 is CASTTNEKLFF. Written as DNA, the CDR3 is TGTGCCAGTACAACTAATGAAAAACTGTTTTTT.

This clonotype was seen more than once but under ten times. The rearrangement uses TRBV12-3 or TRBV12-4 and TRBJ2-7; D might be TRBD2 (6 bases). V gave up 5 bases and J gave up 5 bases, with 22 bases separating them. The CDR3 covers 16 residues. The CDR3 sequence is CASSTTIGTSKNEQYF. The CDR3 nucleotides read TGTGCCAGCAGTACGACCATTGGGACTTCGAAGAACGAGCAGTACTTC.

The V gene is TRBV12-3 or TRBV12-4, the J gene TRBJ2-7, with D possibly TRBD1 on 6 matching bases. The CDR3 extends over 15 amino acids. With 6 bases removed from V and 1 base from J, the gap between germline ends came to 16 bases. This chain's CDR3 is CASSVQGRVSYEQYF. CDR3 bases: TGTGCCAGCAGCGTTCAGGGGCGCGTGTCCTACGAGCAGTACTTC.

This clonotype was observed many times. The rearrangement joins TRBV28 to TRBJ2-7; D may match TRBD1 or TRBD2 (5 bases each). The germline V gene has CDR1 MDHEN and CDR2 SYDVKM. The CDR3 consists of 14 residues. The V and J ends lost 6 bases and 3 bases respectively, with 15 bases between them. The CDR3 here is CASSLTGRYYEQYF. CDR3 bases: TGTGCCAGCAGCCTGACGGGACGATACTACGAGCAGTACTTC.

This clonotype was seen at least ten times. This rearrangement joins TRBV6-5 to TRBJ1-2; no firm D call. V lost 7 bases and J lost 4, with 13 bases in between. The CDR3 is 13 amino acids. Germline V gene sequence: CDR1 MNHEY, CDR2 SVGAGI. This CDR3 is CASMDLTPYGYTF. CDR3 in DNA: TGTGCCAGCATGGACCTTACCCCCTATGGCTACACCTTC.

This sequence joins TRBV6-5 and TRBJ1-6; the match to TRBD1 covers 7 bases. This CDR3 has 16 residues. CDR1 and CDR2 (germline): MNHEY, SVGAGI. The V segment lost 4 bases and the J segment 5 bases; nucleotides outside the gene matches: 8. CDR3 in amino acids: CASSSRQGKDNSPLHF. Written as DNA, the CDR3 is TGTGCCAGCAGTTCCCGACAGGGAAAGGATAATTCACCCCTCCACTTT.

V usage is TRBV12-3 or TRBV12-4 and J usage is TRBJ2-7; a possible D gene is TRBD2 (5 bases). V dropped 6 bases and J dropped 3 bases, with 9 bases sitting between them. This CDR3 comprises 12 residues. CDR3 DNA sequence: TGTGCCAGCAGAGACTACGGCTACGAGCAGTACTTC. Translation gives CASRDYGYEQYF.

This clonotype was counted ten times or more. The chain employs TRBV30 and TRBJ1-5; D is possibly TRBD1 (5 bases). The germline CDR1 and CDR2 sequences are GTSNPN and SVGIG (reference sequence). This CDR3 spans 15 amino acids. Between the trimmed V and J ends, which lost 1 base and 0 bases, there was a span of 10 bases. The CDR3 nucleotides are TGTGCCTGGAGTGACAGGACATTTAGCAATCAGCCCCAGCATTTT. It specifies CAWSDRTFSNQPQHF.

This clonotype appeared a single time. This sequence joins TRBV6-5 and TRBJ2-2; D gene ambiguous. Trimming removed 0 bases at V and 0 bases at J, with 11 bases between. CDR1 MNHEY and CDR2 SVGAGI come from the germline V gene. The CDR3 is made up of 17 amino acids. In DNA form, the CDR3 reads TGTGCCAGCAGTTACTCGAGAGGAACTACGAACACCGGGGAGCTGTTTTTT. This sequence encodes CASSYSRGTTNTGELFF.

This clonotype was seen a handful of times. The genes are TRBV4-1 and TRBJ2-7; 12 bases agree with TRBD2. Per the germline V gene, CDR1 is MGHRA and CDR2 is YSYEKL. The CDR3 has 15 residues. V lost 0 bases and J lost 3; bases outside the gene matches: 0. CDR3 residues: CASSQETSGSYEQYF. CDR3 DNA sequence: TGCGCCAGCAGCCAAGAGACTAGCGGGAGCTACGAGCAGTACTTC.

This clonotype was seen once. The J gene is TRBJ2-7, the V gene TRBV9; D is ambiguous. V lost 0 bases, J lost 2 bases, and 12 bases lay in between. The CDR3 length is 15 residues. Looked up from germline, CDR1 is SGDLS and CDR2 is YYNGEE. The CDR3 DNA is TGTGCCAGCAGCGTAGCCGCAGACGGCCCCTACGAGCAGTACTTC. It specifies CASSVAADGPYEQYF. Filled out from reference TRBV9 and TRBJ2-7, the complete variable domain reads DSGVTQTPKHLITATGQRVTLRCSPRSGDLSVYWYQQSLDQGLQFLIQYYNGEERAKGNILERFSAQQFPDLHSELNLSSLELGDSALYFCASSVAADGPYEQYFGPGTRLTVT.

The V and J genes are TRBV18 and TRBJ1-1; tentative D call: TRBD1 (5 bases). The CDR3 runs 15 residues. CDR1 KGHSH and CDR2 LQKENI come from the germline V gene. V gave up 4 bases and J gave up 4 bases, with 16 bases separating them. The CDR3 DNA sequence: TGTGCCAGCTCACGTTCCGGGGTCGGGGGCACTGAAGCTTTCTTT. The encoded protein is CASSRSGVGGTEAFF. Variable domain in full (rest from reference TRBV18 and TRBJ1-1): NAGVMQNPRHLVRRRGQEARLRCSPMKGHSHVYWYRQLPEEGLKFMVYLQKENIIDESGMPKERFSAEFPKEGPSILRIQQVVRGDSAAYFCASSRSGVGGTEAFFGQGTRLTVV.

This clonotype was detected many times. The rearrangement joins TRBV4-1 to TRBJ2-7, with TRBD2 as a possible D gene (5 bases). Between the trimmed V and J ends, which lost 0 bases and 2 bases, there was a span of 14 bases. Per germline, CDR1 MGHRA and CDR2 YSYEKL. CDR3 length equals 16 residues. CDR3 residues: CASSQEFRGFTYEQYF. DNA of the CDR3: TGCGCCAGCAGCCAAGAGTTCCGGGGATTTACCTACGAGCAGTACTTC.

This clonotype was observed once. CDR3 region: CAIRDNTYEQYF. The CDR3, as DNA: TGTGCCATCCGGGACAACACCTACGAGCAGTACTTC. The V gene is TRBV10-3, the J gene TRBJ2-7, with a tentative D call TRBD1 (6 bases). The CDR3 is 12 residues long. Germline CDR1 is ENHRY and CDR2 is SYGVKD. Trimming cost V 8 bases and J 2 bases, with 10 bases left between them.

The V and J genes are TRBV7-2 and TRBJ1-5, with 8 bases fitting TRBD1. The CDR3 is 15 amino acids. Germline V CDR1 and CDR2: SGHTA, FQGNSA. V was pared by 5 bases and J by 5 bases, with 8 bases of the junction left unmatched. This CDR3 reads CASSPWTGMDQPQHF. The CDR3 DNA sequence: TGTGCCAGCAGCCCCTGGACAGGGATGGATCAGCCCCAGCATTTT. Using reference TRBV7-2 and TRBJ1-5 for the parts outside the CDR3, the full variable domain is GAGVSQSPSNKVTEKGKDVELRCDPISGHTALYWYRQSLGQGLEFLIYFQGNSAPDKSGLPSDRFSAERTGGSVSTLTIQRTQQEDSAVYLCASSPWTGMDQPQHFGDGTRLSIL.

This clonotype is a singleton in its sample. The chain uses TRBV12-3 or TRBV12-4 and TRBJ1-1, with D uncertain. Trimming stripped 3 bases from V and 2 bases from J, with 10 bases between. This CDR3 is 14 amino acids long. This chain's CDR3 is CASSFWTANTEAFF. CDR3 DNA sequence: TGTGCCAGCAGTTTCTGGACGGCCAACACTGAAGCTTTCTTT.

This CDR3 is CASSKRHREAQYF. In DNA form, the CDR3 reads TGTGCCAGCAGTAAACGACACAGGGAGGCCCAGTACTTC. The chain links TRBV27 to TRBJ2-5, with D possibly called TRBD1 or TRBD2 (6 bases each). V dropped 5 bases and J dropped 9 bases, with 16 bases sitting between them. CDR3 length equals 13 residues. Germline values: CDR1 MNHEY, CDR2 SMNVEV (reference sequence).

This clonotype has ten or more counts. A read error is possible here, since a much larger clone lies one base away. The genes are TRBV28 and TRBJ2-7; D possibly corresponds to TRBD1 (5 bases). CDR3 length equals 13 residues. Germline V gene lookup returns CDR1 MDHEN and CDR2 SYDVKM. Trimming took 10 bases from V and 2 from J, leaving 15 bases between them. This chain's CDR3 is CATEARVTYEQYF. The CDR3 bases are TGTGCCACCGAAGCCAGGGTCACCTACGAGCAGTACTTC.

Many counts were recorded for this clonotype. The chain is built from TRBV28 and TRBJ2-7; TRBD1 agrees at 7 bases. The germline CDR1 and CDR2 sequences are MDHEN and SYDVKM. V lost 10 bases and J lost 6; bases outside the gene matches: 6. The CDR3 spans 11 residues. CDR3 nucleotides: TGTGCCACCCGAGACAGGGCCGAGCAGTACTTC. This encodes CATRDRAEQYF. Filled out from reference TRBV28 and TRBJ2-7, the complete variable domain reads DVKVTQSSRYLVKRTGEKVFLECVQDMDHENMFWYRQDPGLGLRLIYFSYDVKMKEKGDIPEGYSVSREKKERFSLILESASTNQTSMYLCATRDRAEQYFGPGTRLTVT.

The table lists this clonotype with many counts. This chain joins TRBV12-3 or TRBV12-4 and TRBJ1-1; 8 positions agree with TRBD1. J gave up 3 bases and V 6 bases, and 6 bases lay outside the gene matches. This CDR3 comprises 14 residues. CDR3 nucleotides: TGTGCCAGCAGCTCCGACAGGGGACACACTGAAGCTTTCTTT. Residues: CASSSDRGHTEAFF.

This clonotype was observed many times. The chain is built from TRBV27 and TRBJ2-5; D remains unclear. Trimming pared 0 bases from V and 11 bases from J, leaving 13 bases between. CDR1 MNHEY and CDR2 SMNVEV come from the germline V gene (reference sequence). The CDR3 is made up of 13 amino acids. The CDR3 reads CASSLSPLKSQYF. CDR3 DNA: TGTGCCAGCAGTTTATCCCCGCTCAAAAGTCAGTACTTC.